The clone carrying this T cell receptor beta chain was seen just once. Authors' analysis steps: Reference gene primer amplification yielded estimated nucleated cell counts. Generated by immunoSEQ multiplex PCR, the TCRdb table keeps only in-frame clones and is missing some. That table furnishes V, J and clone size, whereas the DNA furnished D and trimming. This table holds roughly 330,000 clones, under 90% found once. This specimen belongs to a study of blood T cell repertoires in COVID-19. Study as a whole: Samples came from the United States, Italy and Spain, spanning acute and convalescent COVID-19. Sample material is recorded as cDNA or gDNA derived from T cells, B-cell-depleted T cells, or PBMCs.

CDR1 and CDR2 (germline): SGHNT, YYREEE (reference sequence). The CDR3 extends over 15 amino acids. The ends lost 1 base at V and 5 bases at J; junction bases unmatched: 4. Recovery meant two consecutive negative NP/OP PCR tests, professional clearance, or resolved symptoms. The clonotype originates from a woman under 30 who had recovered from COVID-19. Sequencing was done on a sample of PBMCs or T cells enriched from blood (not recorded which). The chain uses TRBV5-4 and TRBJ2-2; TRBD1 matches at 8 bases. For the CDR3, the DNA is TGTGCCAGCAGCTTGTCGGACAGGGTTACCGGGGAGCTGTTTTTT. The encoded protein is CASSLSDRVTGELFF.